This T cell receptor (beta chain) was observed in a study of beta chain features in type 1 diabetes. Trimming cost V 1 base and J 6 bases; bases outside gene matches: 4. Germline CDR1 reads SQVTM; CDR2 reads ANQGSEA. The CDR3 runs 13 residues. What was sequenced were expressed TCRB transcripts, since all of the isolated RNA had been reverse transcribed. Libraries were prepared by immunoSEQ multiplex PCR; TCRdb keeps only in-frame clonotypes and omits some of them. The table has under 450,000 clones, over 13% seen once. Sample: naive CD4+ T cells from blood. The receptor's source is a woman aged 18-35 years in good health. V gene TRBV29-1 combines with J gene TRBJ2-7, with TRBD2 matching 9 bases. CDR3 sequence reads: CSVEVREGPEQYF. The CDR3 DNA follows: TGCAGCGTTGAAGTGCGGGAGGGCCCCGAGCAGTACTTC.